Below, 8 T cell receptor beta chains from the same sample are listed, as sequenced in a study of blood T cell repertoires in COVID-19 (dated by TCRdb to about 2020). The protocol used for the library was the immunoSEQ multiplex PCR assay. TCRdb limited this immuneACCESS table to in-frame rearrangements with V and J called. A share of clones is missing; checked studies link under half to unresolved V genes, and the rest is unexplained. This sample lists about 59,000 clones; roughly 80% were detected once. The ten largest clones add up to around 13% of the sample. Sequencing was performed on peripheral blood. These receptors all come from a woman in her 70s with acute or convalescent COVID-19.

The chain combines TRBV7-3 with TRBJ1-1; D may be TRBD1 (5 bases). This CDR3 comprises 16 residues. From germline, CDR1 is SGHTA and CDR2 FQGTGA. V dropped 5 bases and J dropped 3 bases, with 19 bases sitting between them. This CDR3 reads CASSPQGRTRDTEAFF. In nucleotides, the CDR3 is TGTGCCAGCAGCCCCCAGGGCCGCACTCGGGACACTGAAGCTTTCTTT.

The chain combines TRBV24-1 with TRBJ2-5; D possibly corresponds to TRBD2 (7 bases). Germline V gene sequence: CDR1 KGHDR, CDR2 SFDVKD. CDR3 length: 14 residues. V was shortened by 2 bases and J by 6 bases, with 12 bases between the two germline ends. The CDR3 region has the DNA TGTGCCACCAGTGATTCAGGGGAGGGGAAGACCCAGTACTTC. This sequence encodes CATSDSGEGKTQYF.

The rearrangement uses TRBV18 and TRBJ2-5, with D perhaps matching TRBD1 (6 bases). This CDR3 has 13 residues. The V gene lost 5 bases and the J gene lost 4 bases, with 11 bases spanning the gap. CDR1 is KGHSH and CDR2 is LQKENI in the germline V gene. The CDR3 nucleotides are TGTGCCAGCTCAAACGGACAGAGAGAGACCCAGTACTTC. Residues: CASSNGQRETQYF.

This chain's CDR3 is CASSPGLAGGWQETQYF. CDR3 in DNA: TGTGCCAGCTCCCCGGGACTAGCGGGGGGCTGGCAAGAGACCCAGTACTTC. The chain couples TRBV18 to TRBJ2-5; 15 bases align to TRBD2. Germline lookup yields CDR1 KGHSH and CDR2 LQKENI. The CDR3 runs to 17 residues. The J segment lost 2 bases and the V segment lost 6 bases, leaving 7 bases of the junction unmatched.

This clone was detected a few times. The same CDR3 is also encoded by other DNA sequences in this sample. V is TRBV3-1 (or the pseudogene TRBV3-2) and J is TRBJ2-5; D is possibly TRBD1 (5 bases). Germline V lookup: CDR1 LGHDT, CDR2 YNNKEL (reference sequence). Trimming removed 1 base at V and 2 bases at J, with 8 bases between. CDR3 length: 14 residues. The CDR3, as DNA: TGTGCCAGCAGCCAAGCGCAGGGTCAAGAGACCCAGTACTTC. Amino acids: CASSQAQGQETQYF.

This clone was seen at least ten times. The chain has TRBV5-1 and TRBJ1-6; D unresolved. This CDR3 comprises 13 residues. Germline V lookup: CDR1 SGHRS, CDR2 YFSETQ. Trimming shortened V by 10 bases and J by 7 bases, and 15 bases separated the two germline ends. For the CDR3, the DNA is TGCGCCTCCCGGGTTGACTGGAATTCACCCCTCCACTTT. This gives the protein CASRVDWNSPLHF. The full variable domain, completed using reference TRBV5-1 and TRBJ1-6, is KAGVTQTPRYLIKTRGQQVTLSCSPISGHRSVSWYQQTPGQGLQFLFEYFSETQRNKGNFPGRFSGRQFSNSRSEMNVSTLELGDSALYLCASRVDWNSPLHFGNGTRLTVT.

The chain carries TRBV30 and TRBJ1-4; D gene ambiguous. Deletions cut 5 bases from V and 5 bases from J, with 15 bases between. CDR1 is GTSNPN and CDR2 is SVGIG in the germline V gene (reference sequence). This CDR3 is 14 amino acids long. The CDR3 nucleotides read TGTGCCTGGGGGAGATTTAGTCGGAATGAAAAACTGTTTTTT. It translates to CAWGRFSRNEKLFF.

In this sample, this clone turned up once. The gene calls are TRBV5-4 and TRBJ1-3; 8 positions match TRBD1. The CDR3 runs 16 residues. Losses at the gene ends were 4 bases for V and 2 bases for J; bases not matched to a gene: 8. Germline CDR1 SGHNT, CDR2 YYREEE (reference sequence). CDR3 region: CASSADRVLTGNTIYF. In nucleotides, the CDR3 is TGTGCCAGCAGCGCGGACAGGGTCCTAACTGGAAACACCATATATTTT.